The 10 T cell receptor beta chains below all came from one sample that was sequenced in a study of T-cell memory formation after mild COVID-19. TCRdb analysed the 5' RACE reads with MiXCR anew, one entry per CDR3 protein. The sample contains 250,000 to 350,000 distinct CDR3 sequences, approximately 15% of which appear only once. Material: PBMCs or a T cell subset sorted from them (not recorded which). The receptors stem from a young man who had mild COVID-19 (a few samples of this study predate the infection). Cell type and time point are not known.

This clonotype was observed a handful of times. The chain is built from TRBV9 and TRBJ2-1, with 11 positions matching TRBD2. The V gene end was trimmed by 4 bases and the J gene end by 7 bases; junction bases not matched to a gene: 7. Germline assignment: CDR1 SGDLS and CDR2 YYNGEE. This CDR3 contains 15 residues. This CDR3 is CASSYASGGRNEQFF. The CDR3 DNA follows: TGTGCCAGCAGCTACGCTAGCGGGGGGCGGAATGAGCAGTTCTTC.

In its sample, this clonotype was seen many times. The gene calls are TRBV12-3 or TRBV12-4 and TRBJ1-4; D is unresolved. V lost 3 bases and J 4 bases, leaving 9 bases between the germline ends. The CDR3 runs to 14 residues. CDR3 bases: TGTGCCAGCAGTTTTGGCTCTATTAATGAAAAACTGTTTTTT. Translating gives CASSFGSINEKLFF.

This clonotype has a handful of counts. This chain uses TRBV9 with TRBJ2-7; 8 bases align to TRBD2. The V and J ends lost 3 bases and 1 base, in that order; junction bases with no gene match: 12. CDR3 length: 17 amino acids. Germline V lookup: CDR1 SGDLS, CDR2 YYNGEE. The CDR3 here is CASSGADGGGNSYEQYF. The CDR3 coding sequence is TGTGCCAGCAGCGGGGCCGACGGCGGGGGGAATTCCTACGAGCAGTACTTC.

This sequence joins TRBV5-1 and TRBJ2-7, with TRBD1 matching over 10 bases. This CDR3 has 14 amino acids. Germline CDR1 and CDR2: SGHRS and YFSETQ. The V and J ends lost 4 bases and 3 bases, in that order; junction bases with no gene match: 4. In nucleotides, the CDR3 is TGCGCCAGCAGCCCGGGACAGGGGTACTACGAGCAGTACGTC. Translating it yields CASSPGQGYYEQYV.

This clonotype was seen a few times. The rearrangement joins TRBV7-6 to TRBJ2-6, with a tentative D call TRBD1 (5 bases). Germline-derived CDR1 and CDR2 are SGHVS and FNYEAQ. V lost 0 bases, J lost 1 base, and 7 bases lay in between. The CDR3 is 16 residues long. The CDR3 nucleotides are TGTGCCAGCAGCTTAGCGCGACAGTCTGGGGCCAACGTCCTGACTTTC. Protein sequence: CASSLARQSGANVLTF.

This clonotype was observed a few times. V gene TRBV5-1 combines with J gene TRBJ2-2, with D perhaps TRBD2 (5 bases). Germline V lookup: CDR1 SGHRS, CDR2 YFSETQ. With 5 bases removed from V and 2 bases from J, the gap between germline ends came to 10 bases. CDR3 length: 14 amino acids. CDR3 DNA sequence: TGCGCCAGCAGGGCTAGCCACAACACCGGGGAGCTGTTTTTT. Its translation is CASRASHNTGELFF.

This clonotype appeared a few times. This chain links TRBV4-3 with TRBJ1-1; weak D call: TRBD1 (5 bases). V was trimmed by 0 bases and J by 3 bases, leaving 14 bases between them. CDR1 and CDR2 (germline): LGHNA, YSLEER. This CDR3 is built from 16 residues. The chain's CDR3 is CASSQDGRVGDTEAFF. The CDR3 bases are TGCGCCAGCAGCCAAGATGGTAGGGTAGGGGACACTGAAGCTTTCTTT.

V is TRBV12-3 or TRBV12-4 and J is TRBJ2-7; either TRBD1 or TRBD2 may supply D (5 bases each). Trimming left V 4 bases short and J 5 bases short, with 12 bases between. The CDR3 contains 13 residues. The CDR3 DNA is TGTGCCAGCAGTTGGGGTGGGGGTGACGAGCAGTACGTC. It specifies CASSWGGGDEQYV.

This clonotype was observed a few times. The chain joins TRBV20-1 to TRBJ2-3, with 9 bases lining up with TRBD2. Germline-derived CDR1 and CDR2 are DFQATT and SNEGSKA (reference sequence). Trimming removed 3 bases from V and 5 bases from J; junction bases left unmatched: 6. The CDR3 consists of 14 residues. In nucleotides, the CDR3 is TGCAGTGCTAGGGGACTAGCTAAGCAAGATACGCAGTATTTT. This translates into CSARGLAKQDTQYF.

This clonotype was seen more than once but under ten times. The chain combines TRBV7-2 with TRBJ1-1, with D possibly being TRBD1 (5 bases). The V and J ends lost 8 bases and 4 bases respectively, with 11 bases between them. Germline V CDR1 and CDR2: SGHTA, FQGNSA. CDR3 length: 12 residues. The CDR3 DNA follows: TGTGCCAGCGGCAGGGTCGTCACTGAAGCTTTCTTT. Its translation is CASGRVVTEAFF.